The sequence of this T cell receptor (beta chain) was determined in a study of blood T cell repertoires in COVID-19. Trimming removed 5 bases from V and 2 bases from J, with 15 bases in between. Germline V gene sequence: CDR1 SEHNR, CDR2 FQNEAQ (reference sequence). This CDR3 spans 15 amino acids. The repertoire was sequenced with immunoSEQ multiplex PCR; TCRdb's copy has only in-frame clones and lacks some. The table lists about 250,000 clones, around four fifths of them singletons, with 4.7% in the top ten. This clonotype was sampled from a woman in her sixties or seventies with acute or convalescent COVID-19. Sequencing was performed on peripheral blood. The chain links TRBV7-9 to TRBJ2-5; possible D gene TRBD2, 6 bases. CDR3 sequence: CASSRAGTLQETQYF. CDR3 nucleotide sequence: TGTGCCAGCAGCCGGGCCGGGACTCTACAAGAGACCCAGTACTTC.